This T cell receptor beta chain is drawn from a study of T-cell reconstitution after alpha-beta-depleted transplantation in children (dated by TCRdb to about 2016). With regard to the full study: Using TCR repertoire profiling, the study quantitatively followed how T-cell immune reconstitution unfolded in children after TCRalphabeta/CD19-depleted allogeneic hematopoietic cell transplantation.

Libraries were prepared through PCR. Sequencer: Illumina HiSeq 2500. TCR library preparation used molecular barcoding, with unique molecular identifiers applied to normalize quantification of the TCRbeta repertoire. Starting from the raw public reads, TCRdb applied fastp trimming at Q25, assembled clones with MiXCR and retained in-frame beta chains. When rows share a CDR3 protein, they turn into one entry using the most common DNA and genes. Within this sample are some 530,000 distinct CDR3 sequences, with around 12% of them counted one time only. Together, the top ten hold around 6.1% of the sample. In the case of this clonotype: Its binding antigen is unknown. No qualities accompany the bases; no much larger clone lies one base away.

The CDR3 measures 16 amino acids from cysteine to phenylalanine. Solely the CDR3 DNA is kept, with 48 bases framed from the first base. The germline V gene provides CDR1 MNHNS and CDR2 SASEGT. Cut back by 6 bases and 0 bases, the V and J ends lie 18 bases apart. The TCR sequence derives from a human donor who donated a stem cell graft to a child with combined immunodeficiency. In this chain, TRBV6-1 is recombined with TRBJ2-7; TRBD1 is a possible D gene, resting on 6 matching bases. The source was PBMCs from the stem cell graft donor, collected from the stem cell graft. The nucleotide sequence is TGTGCCAGCAGCCGTCACGGGACAAGGAGCTCCTACGAGCAGTACTTC. This gives the protein CASSRHGTRSSYEQYF.